These 13 T cell receptor beta chains originate from one sample sequenced in a study of early T cells in non-severe SARS-CoV-2 infection (dated by TCRdb to 2020 to 2022). Library prep was done by 5' RACE. Sequenced using a NextSeq 500. TCRdb reprocessing: public reads trimmed at Q25 with fastp, clones called with MiXCR, in-frame beta chains kept. For every CDR3 protein sequence, its rows merge into one entry that carries the most common genes and DNA. The sample table holds almost 85,000 distinct CDR3 sequences, of which about 12% were seen once. The top ten clonotypes cover under 3% of the sample. Sequencing was performed on whole blood. The receptors originated from an adult who was a healthcare worker with PCR-confirmed SARS-CoV-2 infection or an uninfected control (not recorded which).

The gene calls are TRBV6-2 or TRBV6-3 and TRBJ1-1; no firm D call. V lost 4 bases, J lost 8 bases, and 11 bases lay in between. CDR1 and CDR2 from the germline V gene are MNHEY and SVGEGT. The CDR3 is made up of 12 amino acids. The CDR3 sequence is CASSSRPQEAFF. CDR3 coding DNA: TGTGCCAGCAGTTCCCGGCCGCAAGAAGCTTTCTTT.

This clonotype was counted at least ten times. V usage is TRBV11-2 and J usage is TRBJ2-3; D is possibly TRBD1 (6 bases). Germline V gives CDR1 SGHAT, CDR2 FQNNGV. The CDR3 runs 16 residues. The germline V and J ends were trimmed by 4 bases and 3 bases, with 17 bases remaining between them. CDR3 in amino acids: CASSYPTGKVTDTQYF. The CDR3 DNA follows: TGTGCCAGCAGCTACCCTACAGGGAAGGTAACAGATACGCAGTATTTT.

There are a few counts of this clonotype. The genes are TRBV29-1 and TRBJ2-7; tentatively, D is TRBD1 (5 bases). The V end was cut by 3 bases, the J end by 2 bases, with 26 bases between. CDR1 SQVTM and CDR2 ANQGSEA come from the germline V gene. CDR3 length: 18 amino acids. The CDR3 DNA reads TGCAGCGTTGATGTTAGGACATCCGACTGGCTGGGTCCCTACGAGCAGTACTTC. Translating it yields CSVDVRTSDWLGPYEQYF.

This clonotype ranks as medium-sized. The chain combines TRBV6-5 with TRBJ2-1; TRBD2 matches 10 bases. The junction had 5 bases not matched to a gene; V was cut back by 6 bases and J by 3 bases. The CDR3 is made up of 15 amino acids. The germline V gene has CDR1 MNHEY and CDR2 SVGAGI. The CDR3 DNA is TGTGCCAGCAGACCCGGGACTAGCGTCTACAATGAGCAGTTCTTC. Its translation: CASRPGTSVYNEQFF.

Many counts were recorded for this clonotype. This chain uses TRBV19 with TRBJ2-2, with D possibly TRBD1 on 6 matching bases. Germline values: CDR1 LNHDA, CDR2 SQIVND (reference sequence). V was shortened by 2 bases and J by 2 bases, with 9 bases between the two germline ends. CDR3 length: 15 amino acids. As DNA, the CDR3 is TGTGCCAGTAGTATACCAGGGGTAAACACCGGGGAGCTGTTTTTT. Encoded protein: CASSIPGVNTGELFF.

A few counts support this clonotype. The chain has TRBV28 and TRBJ2-7; tentatively, D is TRBD1 (5 bases). Looked up from germline, CDR1 is MDHEN and CDR2 is SYDVKM. Trimming removed 0 bases from V and 3 bases from J, with 9 bases in between. This CDR3 has 14 amino acids. The CDR3 region has the DNA TGTGCCAGCAGTTTATGGACAGAGAGCTACGAGCAGTACTTC. Protein sequence: CASSLWTESYEQYF.

This clonotype was counted at least ten times. The chain is built from TRBV10-3 and TRBJ2-3, with D possibly matching TRBD1 (6 bases). Trimming cost V 10 bases and J 6 bases, with 11 bases left between them. The length of the CDR3 is 11 residues. CDR1 and CDR2 (germline): ENHRY, SYGVKD. The DNA of the CDR3 is TGTGCCACTTCCCAGGGGGATACGCAGTATTTT. It codes for CATSQGDTQYF.

Comment on this clonotype: This may be a read error: a much more frequent sequence differs by one nucleotide. The chain joins TRBV3-1 to TRBJ2-7; D uncertain. The CDR3 contains 14 residues. Germline V lookup: CDR1 LGHDT, CDR2 YNNKEL (reference sequence). The CDR3: CASGQARRPYEQYF. The CDR3 DNA reads TGTGCCAGCGGCCAAGCGCGGCGGCCCTACGAGCAGTACTTC.

The chain links TRBV7-3 to TRBJ2-1; D is unresolved. V lost 1 base to trimming and J lost 5 bases, with 6 bases between them. Germline values: CDR1 SGHTA, CDR2 FQGTGA. The CDR3 runs 13 residues. Written as DNA, the CDR3 is TGTGCCAGCAGCTTAAGCAGGAACAATGAGCAGTTCTTC. Its protein is CASSLSRNNEQFF.

Only a few counts were recorded for this clonotype. The chain couples TRBV12-5 to TRBJ1-5; D is undetermined. The V end was cut by 5 bases, the J end by 0 bases, with 14 bases between. The CDR3 consists of 16 residues. Germline V gene sequence: CDR1 LGHNT, CDR2 FRNRAP. CDR3 protein: CASGLRSSYSNQPQHF. Here the CDR3 DNA reads TGTGCTAGTGGTCTCCGGTCAAGCTATAGCAATCAGCCCCAGCATTTT.

This clonotype was observed a few times. J is TRBJ2-3 and V is TRBV29-1, with TRBD2 as a possible D gene (6 bases). CDR3 length: 15 residues. CDR1 and CDR2 (germline): SQVTM, ANQGSEA. V lost 4 bases, J lost 0 bases, and 14 bases lay in between. CDR3 region: CSVGFVAASTDTQYF. Here the CDR3 DNA reads TGCAGCGTTGGTTTCGTAGCGGCTAGCACAGATACGCAGTATTTT.

The chain links TRBV10-3 to TRBJ2-2; D possibly matches TRBD1 or TRBD2 (5 bases each). V was clipped by 10 bases and J by 3 bases, with 15 bases between them. Germline CDR1 is ENHRY and CDR2 is SYGVKD. The length of the CDR3 is 14 residues. The CDR3 loop is CATSGTTDTGELFF. The CDR3 nucleotides read TGTGCCACCTCCGGGACGACAGACACCGGGGAGCTGTTTTTT.

The chain's CDR3 is CASSPGQVELWPQHF. CDR3 nucleotides: TGTGCCAGCAGCCCCGGACAGGTGGAGTTGTGGCCCCAGCATTTT. The chain joins TRBV6-2 or TRBV6-3 to TRBJ1-5, with TRBD1 identical over 7 bases. This CDR3 spans 15 amino acids. CDR1 MNHEY and CDR2 SVGEGT come from the germline V gene. The ends lost 6 bases at V and 9 bases at J; junction bases unmatched: 14.